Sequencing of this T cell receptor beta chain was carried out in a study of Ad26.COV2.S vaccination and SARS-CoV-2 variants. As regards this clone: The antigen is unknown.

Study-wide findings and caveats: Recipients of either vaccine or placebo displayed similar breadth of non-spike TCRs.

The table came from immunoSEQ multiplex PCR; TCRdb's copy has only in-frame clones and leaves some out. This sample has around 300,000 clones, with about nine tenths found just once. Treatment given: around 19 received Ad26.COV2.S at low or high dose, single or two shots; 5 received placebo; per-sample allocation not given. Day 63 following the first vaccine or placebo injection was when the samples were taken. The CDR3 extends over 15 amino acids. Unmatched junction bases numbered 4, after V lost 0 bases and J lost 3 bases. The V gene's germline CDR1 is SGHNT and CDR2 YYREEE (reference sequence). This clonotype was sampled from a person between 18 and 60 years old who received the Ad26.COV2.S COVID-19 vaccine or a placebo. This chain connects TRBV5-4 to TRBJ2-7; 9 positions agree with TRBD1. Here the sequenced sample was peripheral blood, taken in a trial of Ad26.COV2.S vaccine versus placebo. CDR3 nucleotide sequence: TGTGCCAGCAGCTTGGCGGGACAGGGTTTCTACGAGCAGTACTTC. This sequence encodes CASSLAGQGFYEQYF.